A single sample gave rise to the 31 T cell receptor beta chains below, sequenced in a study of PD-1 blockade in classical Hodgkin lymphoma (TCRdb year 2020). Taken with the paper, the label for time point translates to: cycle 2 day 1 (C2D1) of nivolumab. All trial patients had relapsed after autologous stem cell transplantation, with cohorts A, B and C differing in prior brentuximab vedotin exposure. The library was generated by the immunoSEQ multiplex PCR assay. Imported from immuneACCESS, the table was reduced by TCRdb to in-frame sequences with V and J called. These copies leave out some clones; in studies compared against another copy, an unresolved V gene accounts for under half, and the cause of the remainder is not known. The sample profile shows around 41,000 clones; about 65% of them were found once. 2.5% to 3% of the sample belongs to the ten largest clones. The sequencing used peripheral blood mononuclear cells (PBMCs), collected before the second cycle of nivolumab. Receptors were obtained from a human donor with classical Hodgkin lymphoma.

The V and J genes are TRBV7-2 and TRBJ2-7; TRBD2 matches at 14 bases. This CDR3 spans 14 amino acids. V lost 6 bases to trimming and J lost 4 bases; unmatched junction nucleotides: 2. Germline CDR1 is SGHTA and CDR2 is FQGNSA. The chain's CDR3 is CASSRLAGGYEQYF. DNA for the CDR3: TGTGCCAGCAGTAGACTAGCGGGAGGGTACGAGCAGTACTTC.

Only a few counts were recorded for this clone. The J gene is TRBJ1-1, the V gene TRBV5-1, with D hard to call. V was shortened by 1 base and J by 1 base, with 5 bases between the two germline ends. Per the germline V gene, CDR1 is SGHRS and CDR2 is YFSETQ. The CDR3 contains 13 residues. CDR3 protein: CASSLFGNTEAFF. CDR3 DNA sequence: TGCGCCAGCAGCTTGTTTGGGAACACTGAAGCTTTCTTT.

CDR3 protein: CASMGTSGPDTQYF. The CDR3 nucleotides read TGTGCCAGTATGGGGACTAGCGGACCAGATACGCAGTATTTT. The chain carries TRBV7-6 and TRBJ2-3; TRBD2 matches 11 bases. V lost 9 bases, J lost 4 bases, and 6 bases stayed unmatched. Germline assignment: CDR1 SGHVS and CDR2 FNYEAQ. The CDR3 is made up of 14 amino acids.

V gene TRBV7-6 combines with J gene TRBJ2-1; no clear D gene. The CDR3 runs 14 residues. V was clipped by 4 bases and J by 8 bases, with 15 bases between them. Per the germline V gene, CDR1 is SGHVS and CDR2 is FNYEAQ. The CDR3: CASSSWQDVYEQFF. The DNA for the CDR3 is TGTGCCAGCAGCTCGTGGCAGGATGTTTATGAGCAGTTCTTC.

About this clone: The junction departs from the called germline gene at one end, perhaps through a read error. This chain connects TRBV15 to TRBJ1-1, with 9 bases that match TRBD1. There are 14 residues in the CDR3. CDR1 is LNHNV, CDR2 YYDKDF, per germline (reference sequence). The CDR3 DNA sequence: TGTGCCACCAGACCGGGACAGGGAGGAACTGAAACTTTCTTT. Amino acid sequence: CATRPGQGGTETFF.

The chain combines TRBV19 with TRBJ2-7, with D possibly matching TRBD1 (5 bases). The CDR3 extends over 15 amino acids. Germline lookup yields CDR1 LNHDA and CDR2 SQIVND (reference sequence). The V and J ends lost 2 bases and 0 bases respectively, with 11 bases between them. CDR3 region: CASSISHDSSYEQYF. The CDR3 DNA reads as TGTGCCAGTAGTATAAGTCACGACAGCTCCTACGAGCAGTACTTC.

The CDR3 region is CASSQVGLHTDTQYF. For the CDR3, the DNA is TGTGCCAGCAGCCAAGTGGGCTTACACACAGATACGCAGTATTTT. The chain recombines TRBV14 with TRBJ2-3; D is uncertain. The CDR3 length is 15 residues. Trimming cost V 1 base and J 2 bases, with 10 bases left between them. From germline, CDR1 is SGHDN and CDR2 FVKESK.

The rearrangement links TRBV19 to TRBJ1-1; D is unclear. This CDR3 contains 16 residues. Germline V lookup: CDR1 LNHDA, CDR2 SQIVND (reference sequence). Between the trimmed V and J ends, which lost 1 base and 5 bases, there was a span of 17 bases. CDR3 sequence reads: CASSIGARSLGTEAFF. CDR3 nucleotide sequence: TGTGCCAGTAGTATAGGCGCGCGAAGTTTAGGAACTGAAGCTTTCTTT.

DNA of the CDR3: TGTGCCAGCAGTCGCCCCCTACTAGCGGGGTCACTTACAACTAGCACAGATACGCAGTATTTT. It specifies CASSRPLLAGSLTTSTDTQYF. The chain employs TRBV28 and TRBJ2-3; 10 nucleotides line up with TRBD2. Germline-derived CDR1 and CDR2 are MDHEN and SYDVKM. V was pared by 5 bases and J by 0 bases, with 20 bases of the junction left unmatched. The CDR3 has 21 amino acids.

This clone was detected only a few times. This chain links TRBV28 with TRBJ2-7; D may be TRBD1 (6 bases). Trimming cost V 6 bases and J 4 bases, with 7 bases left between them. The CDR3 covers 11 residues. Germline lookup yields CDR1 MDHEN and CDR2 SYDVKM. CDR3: CASRQGYEQYF. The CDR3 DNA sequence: TGTGCCAGCAGGCAGGGGTACGAGCAGTACTTC.

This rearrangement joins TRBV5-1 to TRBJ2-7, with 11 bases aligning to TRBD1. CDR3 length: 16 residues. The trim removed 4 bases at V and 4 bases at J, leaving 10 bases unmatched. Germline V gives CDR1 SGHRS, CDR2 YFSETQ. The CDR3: CASSMGPGQGVYEQYF. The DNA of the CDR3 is TGCGCCAGCAGCATGGGACCGGGACAGGGGGTTTACGAGCAGTACTTC.

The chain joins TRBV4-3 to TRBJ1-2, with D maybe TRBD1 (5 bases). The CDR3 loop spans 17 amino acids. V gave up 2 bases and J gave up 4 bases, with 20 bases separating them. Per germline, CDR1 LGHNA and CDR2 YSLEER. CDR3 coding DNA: TGCGCCAGCAGCCAATCGTGGGGGGAGACAGAACTCTATGGCTACACCTTC. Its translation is CASSQSWGETELYGYTF.

The CDR3 protein is CASSDGQAFNQPQHF. CDR3 in DNA: TGTGCCAGTAGTGATGGACAGGCCTTTAATCAGCCCCAGCATTTT. The V call is TRBV19, the J call TRBJ1-5; 7 positions match TRBD1. The J segment lost 4 bases and the V segment lost 5 bases, leaving 8 bases of the junction unmatched. Germline V gene data show CDR1 as LNHDA and CDR2 as SQIVND (reference sequence). CDR3 size: 15 residues.

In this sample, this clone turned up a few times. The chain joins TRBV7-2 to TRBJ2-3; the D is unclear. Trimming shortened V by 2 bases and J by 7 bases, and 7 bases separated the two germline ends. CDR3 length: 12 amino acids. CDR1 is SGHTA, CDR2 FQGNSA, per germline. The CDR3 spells CASSLNLNTQYF. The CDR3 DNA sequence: TGTGCCAGCAGCTTAAACCTTAATACGCAGTATTTT.

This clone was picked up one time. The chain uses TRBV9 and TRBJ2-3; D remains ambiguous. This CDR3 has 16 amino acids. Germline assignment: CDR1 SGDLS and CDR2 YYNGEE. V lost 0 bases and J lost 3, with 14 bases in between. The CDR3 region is CASSVDQGWGTDTQYF. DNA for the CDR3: TGTGCCAGCAGCGTAGACCAAGGTTGGGGTACAGATACGCAGTATTTT. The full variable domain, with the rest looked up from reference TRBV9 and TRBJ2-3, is DSGVTQTPKHLITATGQRVTLRCSPRSGDLSVYWYQQSLDQGLQFLIQYYNGEERAKGNILERFSAQQFPDLHSELNLSSLELGDSALYFCASSVDQGWGTDTQYFGPGTRLTVL.

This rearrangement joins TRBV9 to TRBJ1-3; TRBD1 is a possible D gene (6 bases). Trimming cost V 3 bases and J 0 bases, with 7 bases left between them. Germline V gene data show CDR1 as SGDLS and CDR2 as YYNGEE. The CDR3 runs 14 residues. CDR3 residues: CASSEDSSGNTIYF. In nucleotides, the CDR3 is TGTGCCAGCAGCGAGGACAGCTCTGGAAACACCATATATTTT.

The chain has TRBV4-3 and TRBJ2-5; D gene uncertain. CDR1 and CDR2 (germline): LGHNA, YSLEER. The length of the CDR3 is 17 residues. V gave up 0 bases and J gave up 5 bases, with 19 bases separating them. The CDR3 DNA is TGCGCCAGCAGCCAAGATTGGGTTAGGAGTTGGTCGGAGACCCAGTACTTC. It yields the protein CASSQDWVRSWSETQYF.

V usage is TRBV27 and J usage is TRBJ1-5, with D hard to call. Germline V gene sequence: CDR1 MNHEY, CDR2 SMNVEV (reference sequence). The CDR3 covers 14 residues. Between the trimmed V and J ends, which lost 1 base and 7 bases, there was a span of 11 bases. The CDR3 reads CASSLWFKGQPQHF. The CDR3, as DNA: TGTGCCAGCAGTTTATGGTTTAAAGGGCAGCCCCAGCATTTT.

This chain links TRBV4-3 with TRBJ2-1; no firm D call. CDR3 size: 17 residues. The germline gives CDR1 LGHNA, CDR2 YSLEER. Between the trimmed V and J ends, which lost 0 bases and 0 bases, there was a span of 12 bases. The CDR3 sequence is CASSQEPPLNSYNEQFF. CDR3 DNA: TGCGCCAGCAGCCAAGAGCCCCCACTAAACTCCTACAATGAGCAGTTCTTC.

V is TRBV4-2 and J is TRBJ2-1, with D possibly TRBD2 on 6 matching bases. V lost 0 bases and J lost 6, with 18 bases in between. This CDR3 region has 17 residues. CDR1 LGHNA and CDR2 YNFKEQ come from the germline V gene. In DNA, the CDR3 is TGTGCCAGCAGCCAAGATCGGTCCGGGAGAGGGACCAATGAGCAGTTCTTC. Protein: CASSQDRSGRGTNEQFF.

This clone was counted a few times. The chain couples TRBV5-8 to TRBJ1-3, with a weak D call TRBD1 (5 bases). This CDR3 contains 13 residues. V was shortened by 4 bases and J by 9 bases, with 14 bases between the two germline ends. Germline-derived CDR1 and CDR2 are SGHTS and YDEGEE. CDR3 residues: CASSLRGIGTIYF. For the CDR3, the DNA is TGTGCCAGCAGCCTCCGGGGCATCGGCACCATATATTTT.

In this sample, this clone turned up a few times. CDR3 region: CASTLSESYEQYF. In DNA form, the CDR3 reads TGTGCCAGCACCCTTTCGGAGTCCTACGAGCAGTACTTC. The V and J genes are TRBV7-9 and TRBJ2-7; D unresolved. Trimming pared 7 bases from V and 1 base from J, leaving 11 bases between. This CDR3 is built from 13 residues. Germline-derived CDR1 and CDR2 are SEHNR and FQNEAQ (reference sequence).

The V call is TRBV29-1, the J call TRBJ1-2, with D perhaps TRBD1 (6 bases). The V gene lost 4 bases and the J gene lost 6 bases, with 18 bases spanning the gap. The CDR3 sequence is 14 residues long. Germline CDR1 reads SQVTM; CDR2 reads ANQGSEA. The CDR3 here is CSVGGEQGTNGYTF. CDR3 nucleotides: TGCAGCGTTGGGGGGGAACAGGGAACTAATGGCTACACCTTC.

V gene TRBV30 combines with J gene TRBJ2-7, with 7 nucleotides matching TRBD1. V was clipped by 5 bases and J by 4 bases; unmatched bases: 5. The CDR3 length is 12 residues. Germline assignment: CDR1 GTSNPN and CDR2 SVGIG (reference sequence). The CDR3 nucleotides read TGTGCCTGGGGCTTGACAGGGTACGAGCAGTACTTC. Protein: CAWGLTGYEQYF.

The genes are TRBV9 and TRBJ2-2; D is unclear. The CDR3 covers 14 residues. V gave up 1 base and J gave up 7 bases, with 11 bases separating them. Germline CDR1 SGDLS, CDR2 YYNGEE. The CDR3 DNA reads TGTGCCAGCAGCGTAATCGCTGCGGACGGGGAGCTGTTTTTT. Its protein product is CASSVIAADGELFF.

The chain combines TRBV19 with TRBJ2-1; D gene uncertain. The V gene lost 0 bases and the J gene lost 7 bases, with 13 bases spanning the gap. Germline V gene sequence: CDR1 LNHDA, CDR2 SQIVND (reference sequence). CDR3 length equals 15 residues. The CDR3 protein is CASSIDQVGQNEQFF. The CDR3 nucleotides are TGTGCCAGTAGTATAGATCAGGTAGGGCAAAATGAGCAGTTCTTC.

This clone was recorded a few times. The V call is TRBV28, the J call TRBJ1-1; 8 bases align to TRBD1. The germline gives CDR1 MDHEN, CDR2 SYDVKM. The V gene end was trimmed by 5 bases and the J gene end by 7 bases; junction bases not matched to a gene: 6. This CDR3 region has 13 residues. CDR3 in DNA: TGTGCCAGCAGTCCCAGGGGGCAGATTGAAGCTTTCTTT. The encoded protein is CASSPRGQIEAFF.

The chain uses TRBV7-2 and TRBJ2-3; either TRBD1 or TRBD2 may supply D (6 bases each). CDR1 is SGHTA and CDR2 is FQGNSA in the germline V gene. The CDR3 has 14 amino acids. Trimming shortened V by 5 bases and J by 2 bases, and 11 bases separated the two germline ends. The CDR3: CASSPPGATDTQYF. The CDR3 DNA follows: TGTGCCAGCAGCCCGCCGGGGGCCACAGATACGCAGTATTTT.

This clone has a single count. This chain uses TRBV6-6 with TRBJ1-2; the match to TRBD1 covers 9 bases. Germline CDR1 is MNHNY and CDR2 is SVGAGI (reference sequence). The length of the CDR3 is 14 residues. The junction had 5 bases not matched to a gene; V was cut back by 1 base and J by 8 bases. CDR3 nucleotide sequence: TGTGCCAGCAGTTACTTGGGACAGGGTGCCGGCTACACCTTC. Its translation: CASSYLGQGAGYTF.

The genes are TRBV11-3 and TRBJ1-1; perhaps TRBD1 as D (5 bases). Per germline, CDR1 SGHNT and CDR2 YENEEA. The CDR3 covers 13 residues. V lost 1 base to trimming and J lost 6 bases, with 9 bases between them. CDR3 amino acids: CASSLGGHAEAFF. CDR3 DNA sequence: TGTGCCAGCAGCTTAGGAGGACACGCTGAAGCTTTCTTT. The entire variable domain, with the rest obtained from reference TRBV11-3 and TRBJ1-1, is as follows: EAGVVQSPRYKIIEKKQPVAFWCNPISGHNTLYWYLQNLGQGPELLIRYENEEAVDDSQLPKDRFSAERLKGVDSTLKIQPAELGDSAVYLCASSLGGHAEAFFGQGTRLTVV.

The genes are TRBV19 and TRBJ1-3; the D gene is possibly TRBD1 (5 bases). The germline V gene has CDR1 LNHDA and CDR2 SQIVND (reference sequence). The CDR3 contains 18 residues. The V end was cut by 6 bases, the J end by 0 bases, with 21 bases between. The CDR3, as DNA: TGTGCCAGTAGCCAAGGGGACGCCGGAGCCCTCTCTGGAAACACCATATATTTT. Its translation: CASSQGDAGALSGNTIYF.